The present TCR beta chain was sequenced within a study of prognosis after radiotherapy for stage I lung cancer. Genomic DNA yielded TCR beta CDR3, amplified by two-round multiplex PCR. Primers specific to each TRBV and TRBJ gene were used in first-round PCR. TCRdb re-called the multiplex PCR reads through MiXCR, storing one row per CDR3 protein. The sample holds fewer than 20,000 distinct CDR3 sequences; 55% are singletons and the top ten take around 29%. J lost 2 bases, V lost 6 bases, and 8 bases had no gene match. CDR3 length equals 15 residues. Germline V gene lookup returns CDR1 MNHEY and CDR2 SVGEGT.

This sequence originates from a donor aged 50 or older with non-small cell lung cancer. The sample in question was PBMCs, obtained before or after stereotactic body radiation therapy (not recorded which). The J gene is TRBJ2-7, the V gene TRBV6-2 or TRBV6-3; 9 positions match TRBD1. The CDR3 sequence: CASRQTGGEAYEQYF. In DNA form, the CDR3 reads TGTGCCAGCAGACAAACAGGGGGCGAGGCCTACGAGCAGTACTTC.